A single sample is the source of the 15 T cell receptor beta chains below, sequenced in a study of T cell repertoires in cytomegalovirus infection. No antigen is known for these receptors. TCRdb ran MiXCR on the reads and lists one entry per CDR3 protein. The sample holds about 770,000 distinct CDR3 sequences, about 28% seen once. The material was cultured CD8+ T cells from PBMCs, obtained from culture after CMV antigen stimulation. The receptors come from a human donor in good health (CMV status not recorded). Some clones in this sample may be carry-over from other donors' samples.

This clonotype was seen ten or more times. CDR3 in amino acids: CASSLAGQVREQYF. CDR3 sequence (DNA): TGTGCCAGCAGCTTAGCGGGACAGGTACGCGAGCAGTACTTC. The V gene is TRBV7-6, the J gene TRBJ2-7; 8 bases agree with TRBD1. V shed 0 bases, J shed 6 bases, and the junction held 4 bases outside the gene matches. The CDR3 length is 14 residues. Looked up from germline, CDR1 is SGHVS and CDR2 is FNYEAQ. Full variable domain (outside the CDR3, taken from reference TRBV7-6 and TRBJ2-7): GAGVSQSPRYKVTKRGQDVALRCDPISGHVSLYWYRQALGQGPEFLTYFNYEAQQDKSGLPNDRFSAERPEGSISTLTIQRTEQRDSAMYRCASSLAGQVREQYFGPGTRLTVT.

This chain connects TRBV10-2 to TRBJ2-5; no firm D call. Trimming removed 2 bases at V and 5 bases at J, with 15 bases between. This CDR3 spans 15 amino acids. Germline values: CDR1 WSHSY, CDR2 SAAADI. Here the CDR3 reads CASSEVDLAEETQYF. The CDR3 DNA reads TGCGCCAGCAGTGAGGTGGACCTCGCAGAGGAGACCCAGTACTTC.

The chain combines TRBV7-9 with TRBJ1-2, with a weak D call TRBD1 (5 bases). The V gene lost 0 bases and the J gene lost 5 bases, with 31 bases spanning the gap. This CDR3 comprises 21 residues. The germline CDR1 and CDR2 sequences are SEHNR and FQNEAQ (reference sequence). CDR3 nucleotides: TGTGCCAGCAGCTTAGCGTTCGGGGCAGGACCTAACATGGAGAACTATTATGGCTACACCTTC. Residues: CASSLAFGAGPNMENYYGYTF.

The CDR3 loop reads CASSGRDTQFF. The CDR3 DNA sequence: TGTGCCAGCAGTGGGAGGGACACTCAGTTCTTC. The rearrangement uses TRBV6-8 and TRBJ2-1; D is perhaps TRBD2 (7 bases). Germline V lookup: CDR1 MNHGY, CDR2 SAAAGT. The CDR3 consists of 11 residues. Trimming took 5 bases from V and 13 from J, leaving 12 bases between them.

This rearrangement joins TRBV7-6 to TRBJ2-7, with D unclear. This CDR3 contains 15 residues. Trimming stripped 1 base from V and 6 bases from J, with 16 bases between. Germline V gene sequence: CDR1 SGHVS, CDR2 FNYEAQ. The CDR3 spells CASSLDGRPISEQYF. For the CDR3, the DNA is TGTGCCAGCAGCTTAGATGGCAGACCCATTTCCGAGCAGTACTTC.

The chain links TRBV7-8 to TRBJ2-3, with D perhaps TRBD2 (5 bases). CDR3 length: 15 residues. V lost 1 base and J 2 bases, leaving 10 bases between the germline ends. Germline assignment: CDR1 SGHVS and CDR2 FQNEAQ. CDR3 protein: CASSLGLADTDTQYF. The DNA for the CDR3 is TGTGCCAGCAGCTTAGGCCTAGCCGACACAGATACGCAGTATTTT. Supplemented by reference TRBV7-8 and TRBJ2-3, the full variable domain reads GAGVSQSPRYKVAKRGQDVALRCDPISGHVSLFWYQQALGQGPEFLTYFQNEAQLDKSGLPSDRFFAERPEGSVSTLKIQRTQQEDSAVYLCASSLGLADTDTQYFGPGTRLTVL.

The chain joins TRBV2 to TRBJ1-2, with D possibly TRBD1 on 5 matching bases. CDR3 length equals 13 residues. In germline, CDR1 is SNHLY, CDR2 FYNNEI. V lost 3 bases to trimming and J lost 2 bases, with 7 bases between them. The CDR3 DNA sequence: TGTGCCAGCAGTGATCAGGGAAACTATGGCTACACCTTC. Amino acid sequence: CASSDQGNYGYTF.

This clonotype was seen many times. This CDR3 reads CASSLVGGRGEQFF. CDR3 DNA sequence: TGTGCCAGCAGCTTAGTAGGTGGGCGGGGTGAGCAGTTCTTC. V is TRBV7-9 and J is TRBJ2-1; a possible D gene is TRBD2 (6 bases). V lost 1 base to trimming and J lost 9 bases, with 13 bases between them. This CDR3 spans 14 amino acids. Germline lookup yields CDR1 SEHNR and CDR2 FQNEAQ (reference sequence).

The rearrangement links TRBV7-2 to TRBJ2-1; no clear D gene. V lost 5 bases to trimming and J lost 6 bases, with 14 bases between them. The germline CDR1 and CDR2 sequences are SGHTA and FQGNSA. This CDR3 region has 14 residues. The chain's CDR3 is CASSPGRAGNEQFF. The DNA for the CDR3 is TGTGCCAGCAGCCCCGGACGCGCCGGCAATGAGCAGTTCTTC.

CDR3 amino acids: CASSPDRVPQETQYF. CDR3 sequence (DNA): TGTGCCAGCAGCCCCGACAGGGTCCCCCAAGAGACCCAGTACTTC. The gene calls are TRBV6-2 or TRBV6-3 and TRBJ2-5; 7 bases are a match to TRBD1. CDR3 size: 15 residues. Germline-derived CDR1 and CDR2 are MNHEY and SVGEGT. The ends lost 6 bases at V and 1 base at J; junction bases unmatched: 8.

This chain connects TRBV6-2 or TRBV6-3 to TRBJ1-1; D perhaps matches TRBD1 (5 bases). Germline CDR1 MNHEY, CDR2 SVGEGT. V lost 2 bases to trimming and J lost 1 base, with 11 bases between them. CDR3 length: 15 amino acids. The CDR3 DNA reads as TGTGCCAGCAGTTACGTCGCAGGGTGGAACACTGAAGCTTTCTTT. It yields the protein CASSYVAGWNTEAFF.

The chain joins TRBV29-1 to TRBJ2-2, with a weak D call TRBD1 (5 bases). This CDR3 contains 14 residues. V was pared by 6 bases and J by 1 base, with 12 bases between. Germline CDR1 SQVTM, CDR2 ANQGSEA. CDR3 coding DNA: TGCAGCGTCGCAGGGTTGCGGAACACCGGGGAGCTGTTTTTT. Encoded protein: CSVAGLRNTGELFF.

This chain joins TRBV7-6 and TRBJ1-6; TRBD1 agrees at 9 bases. From germline, CDR1 is SGHVS and CDR2 FNYEAQ. The V segment lost 6 bases and the J segment 7 bases; nucleotides outside the gene matches: 4. This CDR3 comprises 14 residues. CDR3 sequence (DNA): TGTGCCAGCAGGGAAGGGACAGGGAATTCACCCCTCCACTTT. It encodes CASREGTGNSPLHF.

The gene calls are TRBV6-1 and TRBJ2-5, with D uncertain. V was pared by 0 bases and J by 7 bases, with 6 bases between. This CDR3 is 12 amino acids long. Germline loops: CDR1 MNHNS, CDR2 SASEGT. The CDR3: CASSEALVTQYF. CDR3 DNA sequence: TGTGCCAGCAGTGAAGCGCTGGTGACCCAGTACTTC.

In this sample, this clonotype turned up a few times. V and J are TRBV7-2 and TRBJ2-4; TRBD1 matches 7 bases. The germline CDR1 and CDR2 sequences are SGHTA and FQGNSA. The J segment lost 5 bases and the V segment lost 1 base, leaving 2 bases of the junction unmatched. The CDR3 has 14 residues. CDR3 protein: CASSLVDRENIQYF. The CDR3 nucleotides are TGTGCCAGCAGCTTAGTCGACAGGGAAAACATTCAGTACTTC.